Shown below are 16 T cell receptor beta chains from a single sample sequenced in a study of CD8 T cell repertoires and HIV-1 epitope variants (dated by TCRdb to the early 2020s). For these TCRs, the target antigens are not known. Library construction relied on the immunoSEQ multiplex PCR assay. TCRdb took this table from immuneACCESS and kept in-frame rearrangements with V and J called. Such tables lack part of the clones; where checked against another copy, unresolved V genes explain under half of the gap, and the rest is unexplained. The sample data list roughly 4,900 clones, and approximately 71% of these were observed just once. The ten most abundant clones make up about 45% of the sample. The sample comprised cultured CD8+ T cells derived from PBMCs. These receptors were collected from a male donor with HIV.

The chain carries TRBV27 and TRBJ2-7, with 9 positions matching TRBD1. CDR3 length: 14 residues. CDR1 and CDR2 (germline): MNHEY, SMNVEV (reference sequence). J gave up 0 bases and V 6 bases, and 3 bases lay outside the gene matches. CDR3 in amino acids: CASRQGASSYEQYF. CDR3 bases: TGTGCCAGCAGACAGGGGGCTTCCTCCTACGAGCAGTACTTC.

This rearrangement joins TRBV20-1 to TRBJ2-1; the D is unclear. The CDR3 spans 10 residues. V lost 7 bases and J lost 4, with 5 bases in between. CDR1 is DFQATT, CDR2 SNEGSKA, per germline (reference sequence). The CDR3 sequence: CSDVYNEQFF. CDR3 DNA sequence: TGCAGTGACGTTTACAATGAGCAGTTCTTC.

This chain joins TRBV7-9 and TRBJ2-2; D perhaps matches TRBD1 (5 bases). The germline CDR1 and CDR2 sequences are SEHNR and FQNEAQ (reference sequence). This CDR3 is built from 16 residues. V lost 5 bases, J lost 3 bases, and 16 bases lay in between. CDR3 amino acids: CASSHIKGRDTGELFF. The CDR3 nucleotides are TGTGCCAGCAGCCACATTAAGGGGCGCGACACCGGGGAGCTGTTTTTT.

V usage is TRBV14 and J usage is TRBJ1-2, with 7 bases identical to TRBD1. The germline V gene encodes CDR1 SGHDN and CDR2 FVKESK. The CDR3 extends over 14 amino acids. V lost 4 bases, J lost 5 bases, and 7 bases stayed unmatched. The CDR3 reads CASSPAGTAYGYTF. CDR3 in DNA: TGTGCCAGCAGCCCCGCCGGGACAGCATATGGCTACACCTTC. Full variable domain (rest looked up from reference TRBV14 and TRBJ1-2): EAGVTQFPSHSVIEKGQTVTLRCDPISGHDNLYWYRRVMGKEIKFLLHFVKESKQDESGMPNNRFLAERTGGTYSTLKVQPAELEDSGVYFCASSPAGTAYGYTFGSGTRLTVV.

V is TRBV5-4 and J is TRBJ2-7; possible D gene TRBD2, 6 bases. CDR1 is SGHNT and CDR2 is YYREEE in the germline V gene (reference sequence). V shed 5 bases and J shed 7 bases, with 16 bases lying between them. The CDR3 consists of 13 residues. CDR3 loop: CASRGGLGQEQYF. CDR3 DNA sequence: TGTGCCAGCAGGGGGGGTTTGGGGCAGGAGCAGTACTTC.

This clone was detected a few times. The chain couples TRBV27 to TRBJ1-1, with D possibly TRBD1 on 5 matching bases. The CDR3 is made up of 13 amino acids. The V end lost 2 bases, the J end lost 5 bases, and 9 bases lay between the germline ends. Per germline, CDR1 MNHEY and CDR2 SMNVEV (reference sequence). Written as DNA, the CDR3 is TGTGCCAGCAGTTTAGGGGGAGGGACTGAAGCTTTCTTT. Its translation is CASSLGGGTEAFF.

The rearrangement links TRBV13 to TRBJ2-2; 10 nucleotides agree with TRBD2. CDR3 length: 17 residues. V trimming: 0 bases; J trimming: 4 bases; junction bases outside the gene matches: 5. Germline-derived CDR1 and CDR2 are PRHDT and FYEKMQ (reference sequence). The CDR3 here is CASSLGWASGSTGELFF. DNA for the CDR3: TGTGCCAGCAGCTTAGGTTGGGCTAGCGGGAGCACCGGGGAGCTGTTTTTT.

The chain carries TRBV27 and TRBJ1-5; possibly TRBD1 for D (6 bases). The length of the CDR3 is 18 residues. The V gene's germline CDR1 is MNHEY and CDR2 SMNVEV (reference sequence). Trimming shortened V by 2 bases and J by 1 base, and 18 bases separated the two germline ends. This CDR3 reads CASSLAPRGQVSNQPQHF. In DNA form, the CDR3 reads TGTGCCAGCAGTTTAGCCCCGCGGGGGCAAGTGAGCAATCAGCCCCAGCATTTT.

The chain couples TRBV27 to TRBJ2-1; 8 nucleotides agree with TRBD2. V gave up 2 bases and J gave up 7 bases; unmatched junction bases: 1. The germline V gene encodes CDR1 MNHEY and CDR2 SMNVEV (reference sequence). The length of the CDR3 is 13 residues. The CDR3 nucleotides are TGTGCCAGCAGTTTAGGCGGGAGGAATGAGCAGTTCTTC. Translating it yields CASSLGGRNEQFF.

The chain links TRBV23-1 to TRBJ2-7; D remains unclear. TRBV23-1 is classed as an ORF, of uncertain function. V was pared by 2 bases and J by 3 bases, with 14 bases between. CDR3 length: 15 residues. The DNA for the CDR3 is TGCGCCAGCAGTCAACCCCTACTCAAAATCTACGAGCAGTACTTC. This gives the protein CASSQPLLKIYEQYF.

CDR3 DNA: TGTGCCTGGAGTGTACGGGACAGGGGAGCCTTTAATGAAAAACTGTTTTTT. Translated, it gives CAWSVRDRGAFNEKLFF. V is TRBV30 and J is TRBJ1-4; TRBD1 aligns across 10 bases. The length of the CDR3 is 17 residues. With 0 bases clipped from V and 4 bases from J, the junction kept 8 bases outside the gene matches. Germline V gene lookup returns CDR1 GTSNPN and CDR2 SVGIG (reference sequence).

This clone was seen more than once but under ten times. The chain joins TRBV6-5 to TRBJ1-5; the D is unclear. This CDR3 is 13 amino acids long. CDR1 and CDR2 from the germline V gene are MNHEY and SVGAGI. V gave up 8 bases and J gave up 9 bases, with 17 bases separating them. Here the CDR3 DNA reads TGTGCCAGCGGGCCAGAGGCTACTGGGCCCCAGCATTTT. Amino acid sequence: CASGPEATGPQHF.

DNA of the CDR3: TGTGCCAGCAGTGAAGGCGGACGATCTGGAAACACCATATATTTT. Translated, it gives CASSEGGRSGNTIYF. The chain recombines TRBV6-1 with TRBJ1-3; D gene ambiguous. CDR3 length: 15 amino acids. Germline CDR1 is MNHNS and CDR2 is SASEGT. Trimming took 1 base from V and 1 from J, leaving 8 bases between them.

This clone appeared a few times. The chain is built from TRBV19 and TRBJ1-4; the match to TRBD1 covers 7 bases. The CDR3 consists of 17 residues. CDR1 and CDR2 from the germline V gene are LNHDA and SQIVND (reference sequence). The V and J ends lost 4 bases and 8 bases, in that order; junction bases with no gene match: 16. The CDR3: CASSTQTDRTMREKLFF. CDR3 coding DNA: TGTGCCAGTAGTACACAAACGGACAGGACGATGCGGGAAAAACTGTTTTTT.

This clone was picked up a small number of times. V is TRBV10-2 and J is TRBJ1-5, with 7 bases lining up with TRBD1. Germline-derived CDR1 and CDR2 are WSHSY and SAAADI. The CDR3 runs 16 residues. V was pared by 6 bases and J by 0 bases, with 8 bases of the junction left unmatched. The CDR3 reads CASRSQGVNSNQPQHF. The CDR3 DNA reads TGCGCCAGCAGATCGCAGGGGGTTAATAGCAATCAGCCCCAGCATTTT.

This chain links TRBV28 with TRBJ2-1; TRBD2 is a possible D gene (6 bases). This CDR3 region has 12 residues. The V end lost 2 bases, the J end lost 9 bases, and 8 bases lay between the germline ends. Germline V gives CDR1 MDHEN, CDR2 SYDVKM. The CDR3 sequence is CASSLQGGEQFF. The CDR3 DNA sequence: TGTGCCAGCAGTTTACAGGGAGGTGAGCAGTTCTTC.